What follows are 15 T cell receptor beta chains derived from one specimen sequenced in a study of blood T cell repertoires in COVID-19. Only in-frame clones appear in the TCRdb table, and some are missing; sequencing was by immunoSEQ multiplex PCR. Of around 170,000 clones detected, about 90% appear once; the ten largest clones hold around 4%. The specimen was peripheral blood. The receptors were gathered from a woman in her 70s with acute or convalescent COVID-19.

The chain combines TRBV18 with TRBJ1-6; no clear D gene. V gave up 4 bases and J gave up 8 bases, with 15 bases separating them. Germline CDR1 KGHSH, CDR2 LQKENI. The CDR3 loop spans 15 amino acids. CDR3 nucleotides: TGTGCCAGCTCACTCGGGGTCGAAAGGGATTCACCCCTCCACTTT. This gives the protein CASSLGVERDSPLHF. Based on the CDR3 plus reference TRBV18 and TRBJ1-6, the full variable domain is NAGVMQNPRHLVRRRGQEARLRCSPMKGHSHVYWYRQLPEEGLKFMVYLQKENIIDESGMPKERFSAEFPKEGPSILRIQQVVRGDSAAYFCASSLGVERDSPLHFGNGTRLTVT.

V and J are TRBV6-2 or TRBV6-3 and TRBJ1-1; TRBD1 might be the D (6 bases). Trimming cost V 5 bases and J 3 bases, with 13 bases left between them. This CDR3 comprises 14 residues. Germline V gene lookup returns CDR1 MNHEY and CDR2 SVGEGT. CDR3 sequence reads: CASSIGGLDTEAFF. DNA for the CDR3: TGTGCCAGCAGTATCGGGGGGCTCGACACTGAAGCTTTCTTT.

The chain combines TRBV9 with TRBJ2-2, with D unclear. The CDR3 runs to 17 residues. CDR1 SGDLS and CDR2 YYNGEE come from the germline V gene. V was trimmed by 3 bases and J by 2 bases, leaving 17 bases between them. The CDR3, as DNA: TGTGCCAGCAGCGCGCCCGAGGCTATGCCAAACACCGGGGAGCTGTTTTTT. Amino acid sequence: CASSAPEAMPNTGELFF. The whole variable domain, remainder taken from reference TRBV9 and TRBJ2-2, is DSGVTQTPKHLITATGQRVTLRCSPRSGDLSVYWYQQSLDQGLQFLIQYYNGEERAKGNILERFSAQQFPDLHSELNLSSLELGDSALYFCASSAPEAMPNTGELFFGEGSRLTVL.

The J gene is TRBJ2-7, the V gene TRBV18; TRBD2 aligns across 7 bases. CDR1 is KGHSH, CDR2 LQKENI, per germline. Trimming took 0 bases from V and 7 from J; bases not matched to a gene: 12. The CDR3 extends over 16 amino acids. CDR3 protein: CASSPPRAGESWEQYF. The CDR3 coding sequence is TGTGCCAGCTCACCACCGAGGGCGGGAGAATCGTGGGAGCAGTACTTC.

The table lists this clone with a few counts. The chain employs TRBV6-2 or TRBV6-3 and TRBJ1-1; TRBD1 aligns across 10 bases. This CDR3 is built from 16 residues. Germline trimming cut 0 bases from V and 11 bases from J; bases unmatched to any gene: 12. Germline-derived CDR1 and CDR2 are MNHEY and SVGEGT. CDR3 coding DNA: TGTGCCAGCAGTTACTCGGCCGGGACAGGGGTACTTAGGGCTTTCTTT. This encodes CASSYSAGTGVLRAFF.

This chain uses TRBV7-8 with TRBJ1-1; 12 bases align to TRBD1. Looked up from germline, CDR1 is SGHVS and CDR2 is FQNEAQ. There are 18 residues in the CDR3. Unmatched junction bases numbered 7, after V lost 0 bases and J lost 2 bases. This CDR3 is CASSLAPGTGGANTEAFF. The CDR3 DNA is TGTGCCAGCAGCTTAGCCCCCGGGACAGGGGGCGCAAACACTGAAGCTTTCTTT.

This clone was seen a single time. The V call is TRBV2, the J call TRBJ2-1, with D uncertain. The CDR3 is 15 residues long. Germline-derived CDR1 and CDR2 are SNHLY and FYNNEI. Trimming removed 7 bases from V and 3 bases from J, with 16 bases in between. The CDR3 region has the DNA TGTGCCAGCATTGTGTCAAAGCGTGACTACAATGAGCAGTTCTTC. Its translation: CASIVSKRDYNEQFF.

The CDR3 DNA follows: TGTGCCAGCAGCGTAGAGGCTAGCGGGAGGAGTGAGCAGTTCTTC. Protein: CASSVEASGRSEQFF. V and J are TRBV9 and TRBJ2-1; 11 bases agree with TRBD2. Germline CDR1 and CDR2: SGDLS and YYNGEE. The CDR3 spans 15 residues. V dropped 0 bases and J dropped 9; count of bases not matched to a gene: 5.

The J gene is TRBJ2-1, the V gene TRBV9, with D possibly being TRBD2 (6 bases). Germline-derived CDR1 and CDR2 are SGDLS and YYNGEE. CDR3 size: 14 residues. The germline V and J ends were trimmed by 0 bases and 8 bases, with 12 bases remaining between them. CDR3 nucleotide sequence: TGTGCCAGCAGCGTAGCGCAGGGAGGAGATGAGCAGTTCTTC. Translation gives CASSVAQGGDEQFF.

In nucleotides, the CDR3 is TGTGCCAGCAGCTCTCCCCCGGGACAGGGGGACAATGAGCAGTTCTTC. Encoded protein: CASSSPPGQGDNEQFF. The rearrangement links TRBV5-6 to TRBJ2-1, with 11 bases fitting TRBD1. Losses at the gene ends were 3 bases for V and 5 bases for J; bases not matched to a gene: 7. The length of the CDR3 is 16 residues. Germline assignment: CDR1 SGHDT and CDR2 YYEEEE.

J is TRBJ2-5 and V is TRBV18; 10 bases fit TRBD1. V lost 6 bases, J lost 4 bases, and 5 bases stayed unmatched. This CDR3 has 14 residues. CDR1 is KGHSH and CDR2 is LQKENI in the germline V gene. For the CDR3, the DNA is TGTGCCAGCTCGCCGGGACAGGGGAGAGAGACCCAGTACTTC. Translated, it gives CASSPGQGRETQYF.

The rearrangement uses TRBV5-1 and TRBJ2-7, with 9 bases matching TRBD1. Looked up from germline, CDR1 is SGHRS and CDR2 is YFSETQ. This CDR3 contains 16 residues. The ends lost 0 bases at V and 6 bases at J; junction bases unmatched: 10. The CDR3 nucleotides are TGCGCCAGCAGCTTGGAGGCCGGGACAGGGAGCGTCGAGCAGTACTTC. Translating gives CASSLEAGTGSVEQYF.

This clone was picked up a small number of times. This sequence joins TRBV12-3 or TRBV12-4 and TRBJ1-2, with D tentatively TRBD1 (6 bases). V lost 6 bases and J lost 5, with 13 bases in between. The length of the CDR3 is 13 residues. The CDR3 bases are TGTGCCAGCAGCCTAGGGACAAGATATGGCTACACCTTC. This sequence encodes CASSLGTRYGYTF.

This rearrangement joins TRBV28 to TRBJ1-5; D is undetermined. The CDR3 is 19 residues long. Looked up from germline, CDR1 is MDHEN and CDR2 is SYDVKM. V lost 1 base and J lost 3, with 22 bases in between. CDR3 region: CASSLFFRGANSYNQPQHF. CDR3 coding DNA: TGTGCCAGCAGTTTATTCTTCCGGGGAGCGAACAGCTACAATCAGCCCCAGCATTTT.

J is TRBJ1-4 and V is TRBV18; D uncertain. The CDR3 runs to 15 residues. From germline, CDR1 is KGHSH and CDR2 LQKENI. The V gene lost 4 bases and the J gene lost 7 bases, with 16 bases spanning the gap. The CDR3 sequence is CASSLLDASGEKLFF. In DNA form, the CDR3 reads TGTGCCAGCTCACTACTAGACGCCTCCGGTGAAAAACTGTTTTTT.